These 10 T cell receptor beta chains were all obtained from the same sample, sequenced in a study of regulatory T cells in long-lasting Graves disease. Specified time point: newly diagnosed GD, antithyroid drugs for less than 3 months. PBMC RNA served as the TCR library source. Through Arm-PCR of CDR3 regions and iRepertoire HTBI primers, TCR beta libraries were built. TCRdb called the multiplex PCR reads again in MiXCR, with one record for every CDR3 protein. The table lists 400,000 to 450,000 distinct CDR3 sequences, approximately 15% of them singletons. The sample was also reused in another study, on T cells in Graves' hyperthyroidism and ophthalmopathy.

The sample consisted of peripheral blood mononuclear cells (PBMCs), taken at new diagnosis, from a patient treated with antithyroid drugs. These receptors were collected from a woman in her twenties or thirties with Graves disease.

This clonotype showed up many times. The chain uses TRBV12-5 and TRBJ2-3; the D is unclear. The CDR3 is 12 amino acids. Trimming removed 5 bases at V and 6 bases at J, with 9 bases between. Germline CDR1 is LGHNT and CDR2 is FRNRAP. The CDR3 here is CASGPTRDTQYF. The CDR3 nucleotides read TGTGCTAGTGGTCCAACACGCGATACGCAGTATTTT.

This clonotype was seen repeatedly, ten times or more. The chain employs TRBV24-1 and TRBJ2-1; D remains unclear. V gave up 5 bases and J gave up 3 bases, with 13 bases separating them. Looked up from germline, CDR1 is KGHDR and CDR2 is SFDVKD. The CDR3 has 15 amino acids. CDR3 loop: CATSVGLPYYNEQFF. Written as DNA, the CDR3 is TGTGCCACCAGTGTTGGTCTTCCATACTACAATGAGCAGTTCTTC.

Concerning this clonotype itself: One end of the junction fails to match germline, which may point to a read error. The chain recombines TRBV9 with TRBJ2-2; TRBD2 is a possible D gene (6 bases). The CDR3 runs 15 residues. The germline CDR1 and CDR2 sequences are SGDLS and YYNGEE. CDR3 sequence: CTSSVYGSNTGELFF. The CDR3 region has the DNA TGTACCAGCAGCGTATACGGGAGTAACACCGGGGAGCTGTTTTTT.

The chain employs TRBV27 and TRBJ2-7; D unresolved. Trimming removed 4 bases from V and 1 base from J, with 17 bases in between. The V gene's germline CDR1 is MNHEY and CDR2 SMNVEV (reference sequence). This CDR3 spans 16 amino acids. The CDR3 DNA reads as TGTGCCAGCAGTTCTATGGCCATGGGCCGATCCTACGAGCAGTACTTC. It specifies CASSSMAMGRSYEQYF.

This clonotype was counted a single time. V and J are TRBV4-1 and TRBJ2-5; weak D call: TRBD2 (6 bases). This CDR3 region has 18 residues. The germline gives CDR1 MGHRA, CDR2 YSYEKL. V was clipped by 2 bases and J by 1 base, with 20 bases between them. The CDR3 bases are TGCGCCAGCAGCCAAAGGGATCCCGGGACTCATCCCCAAGAGACCCAGTACTTC. It yields the protein CASSQRDPGTHPQETQYF.

This clonotype was recorded at least ten times. The J gene is TRBJ2-3, the V gene TRBV7-3; D unclear. Germline V gene sequence: CDR1 SGHTA, CDR2 FQGTGA. The CDR3 runs to 13 residues. V shed 1 base and J shed 2 bases, with 4 bases lying between them. The CDR3 region is CASSLRNTDTQYF. CDR3 sequence (DNA): TGTGCCAGCAGCTTAAGGAACACAGATACGCAGTATTTT. Together with reference TRBV7-3 and TRBJ2-3, the CDR3 gives the full variable domain: GAGVSQTPSNKVTEKGKYVELRCDPISGHTALYWYRQSLGQGPEFLIYFQGTGAADDSGLPNDRFFAVRPEGSVSTLKIQRTERGDSAVYLCASSLRNTDTQYFGPGTRLTVL.

This clonotype was seen many times. V gene TRBV4-1 combines with J gene TRBJ2-3; D is undetermined. Germline loops: CDR1 MGHRA, CDR2 YSYEKL. Trimming pared 2 bases from V and 3 bases from J, leaving 9 bases between. The CDR3 is 14 amino acids. DNA for the CDR3: TGCGCCAGCAGCCAACTGCGGATGACAGATACGCAGTATTTT. It is translated as CASSQLRMTDTQYF.

In its sample, this clonotype was seen a few times. The V and J genes are TRBV29-1 and TRBJ2-4, with D possibly being TRBD1 or TRBD2 (5 bases each). Germline CDR1 is SQVTM and CDR2 is ANQGSEA. V was pared by 7 bases and J by 1 base, with 14 bases between. The CDR3 extends over 14 amino acids. The CDR3 nucleotides are TGCAGCGGGAGAGGGGCAGTGGCCAAAAACATTCAGTACTTC. Translating it yields CSGRGAVAKNIQYF.

In its sample, this clonotype was seen many times. The V and J genes are TRBV28 and TRBJ2-3; 10 positions match TRBD2. Germline CDR1 MDHEN, CDR2 SYDVKM. The CDR3 is made up of 12 amino acids. CDR3 sequence: CVSGRNTDTQYF. The CDR3 nucleotides read TGTGTTAGCGGGAGGAACACAGATACGCAGTATTTT.

This clonotype was observed many times. This chain links TRBV6-1 with TRBJ1-2; D is undetermined. The CDR3 loop spans 14 amino acids. Trimming shortened V by 0 bases and J by 1 base, and 6 bases separated the two germline ends. The germline CDR1 and CDR2 sequences are MNHNS and SASEGT. CDR3 loop: CASSEAPSNYGYTF. In DNA form, the CDR3 reads TGTGCCAGCAGTGAAGCGCCCAGTAACTATGGCTACACCTTC.